These 8 T cell receptor beta chains share one sample of origin, sequenced in a study of blood T cell repertoires in COVID-19. Using immunoSEQ multiplex PCR, the repertoire was profiled, and TCRdb retains in-frame clones only, with some absent. The sample shows some 150,000 clones, approximately 84% of them seen only once. The sequenced sample consisted of PBMCs or T cells enriched from blood (not recorded which). The receptors come from a woman between 18 and 29 years old who had been exposed to COVID-19.

The chain couples TRBV18 to TRBJ2-3; 11 bases are shared with TRBD1. Trimming cost V 4 bases and J 4 bases; bases outside gene matches: 4. CDR1 is KGHSH and CDR2 is LQKENI in the germline V gene. The CDR3 length is 15 residues. Here the CDR3 reads CASSLGQGAADTQYF. The CDR3 nucleotides are TGTGCCAGCTCACTAGGACAGGGGGCTGCAGATACGCAGTATTTT.

The chain joins TRBV19 to TRBJ2-5, with 9 nucleotides matching TRBD1. Germline-derived CDR1 and CDR2 are LNHDA and SQIVND (reference sequence). Losses at the gene ends were 6 bases for V and 2 bases for J; bases not matched to a gene: 10. This CDR3 comprises 16 residues. The CDR3 nucleotides are TGTGCCAGTAGCCCTCTTCCGGGACAGGGACAAGAGACCCAGTACTTC. Residues: CASSPLPGQGQETQYF.

The chain couples TRBV19 to TRBJ1-2; unclear D gene. V shed 5 bases and J shed 0 bases, with 7 bases lying between them. Germline loops: CDR1 LNHDA, CDR2 SQIVND (reference sequence). The CDR3 is 13 amino acids. The CDR3 reads CASSWSANYGYTF. The CDR3 nucleotides read TGTGCCAGTAGTTGGTCAGCTAACTATGGCTACACCTTC.

This sequence joins TRBV7-8 and TRBJ2-5; 8 bases fit TRBD2. The trim removed 2 bases at V and 2 bases at J, leaving 7 bases unmatched. The CDR3 is made up of 16 amino acids. Germline lookup yields CDR1 SGHVS and CDR2 FQNEAQ. The CDR3 reads CASSLLQRELQETQYF. CDR3 in DNA: TGTGCCAGCAGCTTATTACAGCGGGAGCTACAAGAGACCCAGTACTTC.

The rearrangement uses TRBV30 and TRBJ2-3; a weak D match, TRBD2 (5 bases). The V end lost 1 base, the J end lost 4 bases, and 12 bases lay between the germline ends. The CDR3 is 14 residues long. The germline CDR1 and CDR2 sequences are GTSNPN and SVGIG (reference sequence). CDR3 sequence: CAWSGVGSPDTQYF. CDR3 sequence (DNA): TGTGCCTGGAGTGGAGTGGGGAGCCCAGATACGCAGTATTTT.

Comments on this clone: In the same sample, other DNA sequences code for this CDR3. The chain recombines TRBV30 with TRBJ2-2; perhaps TRBD1 as D (5 bases). Germline V gene data show CDR1 as GTSNPN and CDR2 as SVGIG (reference sequence). Trimming pared 0 bases from V and 6 bases from J, leaving 5 bases between. This CDR3 contains 12 residues. CDR3 in amino acids: CAWSVGAGELFF. CDR3 bases: TGTGCCTGGAGTGTAGGGGCCGGGGAGCTGTTTTTT.

The CDR3 loop is CASSLATVPSGPYEQYF. The CDR3 DNA reads TGCGCCAGCAGCTTGGCCACTGTGCCTAGCGGCCCCTACGAGCAGTACTTC. The chain recombines TRBV5-1 with TRBJ2-7; TRBD2 matches at 7 bases. The junction had 11 bases not matched to a gene; V was cut back by 0 bases and J by 2 bases. The germline V gene encodes CDR1 SGHRS and CDR2 YFSETQ. The CDR3 length is 17 residues.

The chain carries TRBV6-5 and TRBJ2-7; 10 bases fit TRBD2. The trim removed 7 bases at V and 6 bases at J, leaving 12 bases unmatched. CDR3 length equals 15 residues. Germline lookup yields CDR1 MNHEY and CDR2 SVGAGI. The CDR3 nucleotides read TGTGCCAGCACCTTAGGCAGACTAGCGGGTGGCGAGCAGTACTTC. It codes for CASTLGRLAGGEQYF.